These T cell receptor beta chains were read from a single sample in a study of cytomegalovirus exposure and HLA in healthy donors. Sequencing was performed with immunoSEQ multiplex PCR; in TCRdb, only in-frame clones are kept and a portion is missing. The data contain about 63,000 clones, roughly 67% of them singletons. The sample taken for sequencing was PBMCs. The receptors come from a man in his forties or fifties in good health and CMV-seronegative. CDR3s include the opening cysteine and the closing phenylalanine or tryptophan. The D gene is left open where the match is weak. Where a row states a size, it is once, few, many or the class of an expanded clone; other rows omit it.

j_call v_call clone_size d_call cdr3_nt cdr3_aa
TRBJ2-5 TRBV7-8 - TRBD2 TGTGCCAGCAGACAAGCCCGACTAGCGGCATCCCAAGAGACCCAGTACTTC CASRQARLAASQETQYF
TRBJ1-6 TRBV30 - - TGTGCCTGGAGTGTACCGGGGAATTCACCCCTCCACTTT CAWSVPGNSPLHF
TRBJ1-2 TRBV5-6 - - TGTGCCAGCAGCTTGGCCCCATATGGCTACACCTTC CASSLAPYGYTF
TRBJ1-2 TRBV29-1 - - TGCAGCGGGTATGCGGGGGGCAACGGTGGCTACACCTTC CSGYAGGNGGYTF
TRBJ1-1 TRBV5-4 once - TGTGCCAGCAGCCCTAGAACCGGGATGAACACTGAAGCTTTCTTT CASSPRTGMNTEAFF
TRBJ1-4 TRBV19 - - TGTGCCAGTAGTATAGCCGGGTATGGTGAAAAACTGTTTTTT CASSIAGYGEKLFF
TRBJ1-2 TRBV7-7 - TRBD1 TGTGCTAGCCGGGACAGAAACCGCTATGGCTACACCTTC CASRDRNRYGYTF
TRBJ2-3 TRBV2 - TRBD1 TGTGCCAGCAAGGCAGGGGGAACAGATACGCAGTATTTT CASKAGGTDTQYF
TRBJ2-7 TRBV15 - - TGTGCCACCAGCGACTTTTCCTTCGAGCAGTACTTC CATSDFSFEQYF
TRBJ2-5 TRBV5-1 - - TGCGCCAGCAGCTTACTGGCCACACGAGGGGAGACCCAGTACTTC CASSLLATRGETQYF
TRBJ2-7 TRBV4-1 - TRBD2 TGCGCCAGCAGCCAACTAGCGGGGGCCCACTACGAGCAGTACTTC CASSQLAGAHYEQYF
TRBJ2-1 TRBV15 - TRBD1 TGTGCCACCAGCTACCGGGACAGGGTCGCTAATGAGCAGTTCTTC CATSYRDRVANEQFF
TRBJ2-1 TRBV7-2 - TRBD2 TGTGCCAGCAGCTCGGGGGGGCGAGGGCCATATGAGCAGTTCTTC CASSSGGRGPYEQFF
TRBJ2-2 TRBV7-3 - TRBD2 TGTGCCAGCAGAAGCGGACTAGCGGGGGGGAACACCGGGGAGCTGTTTTTT CASRSGLAGGNTGELFF
TRBJ1-5 TRBV6-1 - - TGTGCCAGCATAAGGGACACCGTTAATCAGCCCCAGCATTTT CASIRDTVNQPQHF
TRBJ1-1 TRBV29-1 - - TGCAGCGCCCGCCGCGGAGATGAAGCTTTCTTT CSARRGDEAFF
TRBJ1-5 TRBV19 - TRBD1 TGTGCCAGTAGCGTTGGACAGGCCCCGAATCAGCCCCAGCATTTT CASSVGQAPNQPQHF
TRBJ1-2 TRBV9 - - TGTGCCAGCAGCGTAGGTAGAACCGCTAACTATGGCTACACCTTC CASSVGRTANYGYTF
TRBJ2-3 TRBV5-1 - TRBD2 TGCGCCAGCAGTTTCTCTAGCGGGGGAACAGATACGCAGTATTTT CASSFSSGGTDTQYF
TRBJ1-3 TRBV18 - TRBD1 TGTGCCAGCTCACTGAACCGGGGACAGGGGGCTGGAAACACCATATATTTT CASSLNRGQGAGNTIYF
TRBJ1-6 TRBV5-8 - TRBD1 TGTGCCAGCAGCCCACGTCGCACAGGGGGAGGATCACCCCTCCACTTT CASSPRRTGGGSPLHF
TRBJ2-2 TRBV2 - TRBD2 TGTGCCAGCAGTCTTTTAGCGGGGGCCAACGCCGGGGAGCTGTTTTTT CASSLLAGANAGELFF
TRBJ2-7 TRBV5-1 once - TGCGCCAGCAGACCGATACAGGTCGCAAAACTCCCCTACGAGCAGTACTTC CASRPIQVAKLPYEQYF
TRBJ2-5 TRBV9 - TRBD1 TGTGCCAGCAGCGTTTCCTGGACAGGGCAAGAGACCCAGTACTTC CASSVSWTGQETQYF
TRBJ2-1 TRBV10-1 - - TGCGCCAGCAGCAGGGCAGGTTACAATGAGCAGTTCTTC CASSRAGYNEQFF
TRBJ2-7 TRBV18 - - TGTGCCAGCTCACCACGGGCCTCCTACGAGCAGTACTTC CASSPRASYEQYF
TRBJ2-3 TRBV4-1 - TRBD2 TGCGCCAGCAGCCACCGGGTACTAGCGGGAGATACGCAGTATTTT CASSHRVLAGDTQYF
TRBJ2-7 TRBV29-1 - - TGCAGCGTTGTATCCCCGAGCTCCTACGAGCAGTACTTC CSVVSPSSYEQYF
TRBJ2-1 TRBV14 - - TGTGCCAGCAGCCAAGGGAGGCGGGGCCTTTACAATGAGCAGTTCTTC CASSQGRRGLYNEQFF